This T cell receptor beta chain came from a study of identical twins. TCRdb ran MiXCR on the 5' RACE reads and lists one entry per CDR3 protein. The sample includes some 790,000 distinct CDR3 sequences, around a sixth of them seen just once. The CDR3 totals 12 residues. The V gene lost 8 bases and the J gene lost 6 bases, with 11 bases spanning the gap. This sample was also put to use in a study of T cells expressing NK-cell markers. That paper adds: Sequencing covered eight donors, seven HCMV-seropositive and one seronegative. Of CD8+ T cells, roughly 1.0-7.5% belonged to dominant NKG2C+ clonotypes in five or six donors.

The chain has TRBV12-3 or TRBV12-4 and TRBJ2-1; perhaps TRBD2 as D (6 bases). The sequenced sample consisted of PBMCs. The TCR originated in a woman under 30 in good health. CDR3 bases: TGTGCCAGCCTTACTAGCAGCAATGAGCAGTTCTTC. Amino acids: CASLTSSNEQFF.